Shown below are 15 T cell receptor beta chains from a single sample sequenced in a study of CD8+CD57+ T cells in acquired aplastic anemia. CDR3 and TCR beta VDJ profiling relied on genomic DNA as the template. TCRdb recomputed calls from the reads with MiXCR, one row per CDR3 protein. Of roughly 170,000 distinct CDR3 sequences in the sample, under 75% were seen once. The specimen was sorted CD4+, CD8+, or CD8+CD57+ T cells (not recorded which) from PBMCs. The source of these receptors is a human donor in good health.

The chain has TRBV11-2 and TRBJ1-6, with D uncertain. The CDR3 sequence is 12 residues long. Trimming took 1 base from V and 7 from J, leaving 2 bases between them. The germline V gene encodes CDR1 SGHAT and CDR2 FQNNGV. The CDR3 bases are TGTGCCAGCAGCTTAGTCAATTCACCCCTCCACTTT. Translating it yields CASSLVNSPLHF.

This clonotype was observed many times. The chain couples TRBV11-3 to TRBJ1-2; 9 bases match TRBD1. V lost 5 bases, J lost 3 bases, and 10 bases stayed unmatched. Germline V CDR1 and CDR2: SGHNT, YENEEA. CDR3 length: 16 amino acids. The CDR3 sequence: CASSGLRDRVDYGYTF. In DNA, the CDR3 is TGTGCCAGCAGCGGTCTCAGGGACAGGGTCGACTATGGCTACACCTTC. The entire variable domain, with the rest obtained from reference TRBV11-3 and TRBJ1-2, is as follows: EAGVVQSPRYKIIEKKQPVAFWCNPISGHNTLYWYLQNLGQGPELLIRYENEEAVDDSQLPKDRFSAERLKGVDSTLKIQPAELGDSAVYLCASSGLRDRVDYGYTFGSGTRLTVV.

There are a few counts of this clonotype. The chain recombines TRBV11-3 with TRBJ1-1; D is unclear. V lost 5 bases and J 1 base, leaving 8 bases between the germline ends. The germline V gene encodes CDR1 SGHNT and CDR2 YENEEA. The CDR3 sequence is 13 residues long. The CDR3 protein is CASSPERNTEAFF. The CDR3 nucleotides read TGTGCCAGCAGCCCTGAGAGGAACACTGAAGCTTTCTTT.

The genes are TRBV10-3 and TRBJ1-2; D perhaps matches TRBD1 (5 bases). The CDR3 spans 12 residues. Germline CDR1 ENHRY, CDR2 SYGVKD. V was trimmed by 8 bases and J by 4 bases, leaving 11 bases between them. The CDR3: CAIGDRSYGYTF. As DNA, the CDR3 is TGTGCCATCGGGGACCGATCCTATGGCTACACCTTC.

V is TRBV11-3 and J is TRBJ2-5; D is unclear. CDR3 length equals 12 residues. V lost 5 bases, J lost 4 bases, and 8 bases lay in between. Germline CDR1 reads SGHNT; CDR2 reads YENEEA. CDR3 in amino acids: CASSNRRETQYF. CDR3 sequence (DNA): TGTGCCAGCAGCAATCGAAGAGAGACCCAGTACTTC. Using reference TRBV11-3 and TRBJ2-5 for the parts outside the CDR3, the full variable domain is EAGVVQSPRYKIIEKKQPVAFWCNPISGHNTLYWYLQNLGQGPELLIRYENEEAVDDSQLPKDRFSAERLKGVDSTLKIQPAELGDSAVYLCASSNRRETQYFGPGTRLLVL.

This clonotype was counted at least ten times. This chain uses TRBV6-6 with TRBJ1-2; TRBD1 agrees at 7 bases. Trimming cost V 5 bases and J 6 bases; bases outside gene matches: 9. The CDR3 has 14 amino acids. Germline CDR1 is MNHNY and CDR2 is SVGAGI (reference sequence). DNA for the CDR3: TGTGCCAGCAGTCTCGGACAGGACGCGCATGGCTACACCTTC. It is translated as CASSLGQDAHGYTF.

There are many counts of this clonotype. The chain carries TRBV4-1 and TRBJ2-5, with D uncertain. CDR1 and CDR2 from the germline V gene are MGHRA and YSYEKL. This CDR3 is 14 amino acids long. V was clipped by 0 bases and J by 5 bases, with 10 bases between them. CDR3 in amino acids: CASSQDRLGETQYF. As DNA, the CDR3 is TGCGCCAGCAGCCAAGATCGATTGGGTGAGACCCAGTACTTC.

The sample holds one count of this clonotype. The rearrangement links TRBV7-9 to TRBJ2-7, with D maybe TRBD2 (5 bases). The germline V gene encodes CDR1 SEHNR and CDR2 FQNEAQ (reference sequence). Between the trimmed V and J ends, which lost 1 base and 5 bases, there was a span of 9 bases. The CDR3 runs 13 residues. The CDR3 DNA reads TGTGCCAGCAGCTTAGAGGCGGGCAACGAGCAGTACTTC. Its translation: CASSLEAGNEQYF.

The chain is built from TRBV25-1 and TRBJ1-5, with D perhaps matching TRBD1 (6 bases). V lost 5 bases and J 0 bases, leaving 8 bases between the germline ends. There are 14 residues in the CDR3. CDR1 and CDR2 from the germline V gene are MGHDK and SYGVNS. CDR3 in amino acids: CASSPGASNQPQHF. The DNA for the CDR3 is TGTGCCAGCAGTCCGGGGGCTAGCAATCAGCCCCAGCATTTT.

J is TRBJ2-3 and V is TRBV20-1; no firm D call. Germline loops: CDR1 DFQATT, CDR2 SNEGSKA (reference sequence). Trimming stripped 3 bases from V and 10 bases from J, with 20 bases between. There are 14 residues in the CDR3. CDR3 coding DNA: TGCAGTGCTAGCGGGTATCCCCAGTCGATGGCGCAGTATTTT. Translated: CSASGYPQSMAQYF.

The CDR3 reads CASRATSTETQYF. The CDR3 DNA sequence: TGTGCCAGCAGGGCGACTAGCACAGAGACCCAGTACTTC. The chain couples TRBV12-3 or TRBV12-4 to TRBJ2-5; 7 bases line up with TRBD2. CDR3 length: 13 amino acids. V was pared by 6 bases and J by 4 bases, with 5 bases of the junction left unmatched.

The V gene is TRBV15, the J gene TRBJ2-6, with D hard to call. The CDR3 totals 15 residues. The germline V gene encodes CDR1 LNHNV and CDR2 YYDKDF (reference sequence). V dropped 0 bases and J dropped 1 base, with 4 bases sitting between them. This chain's CDR3 is CATSRDASGANVLTF. The DNA of the CDR3 is TGTGCCACCAGCAGAGATGCTTCTGGGGCCAACGTCCTGACTTTC. Variable domain in full (rest from reference TRBV15 and TRBJ2-6): DAMVIQNPRYQVTQFGKPVTLSCSQTLNHNVMYWYQQKSSQAPKLLFHYYDKDFNNEADTPDNFQSRRPNTSFCFLDIRSPGLGDTAMYLCATSRDASGANVLTFGAGSRLTVL.

In this sample, this clonotype turned up a few times. V usage is TRBV20-1 and J usage is TRBJ2-3; TRBD1 might be the D (5 bases). The length of the CDR3 is 11 residues. Germline V gene data show CDR1 as DFQATT and CDR2 as SNEGSKA (reference sequence). DNA of the CDR3: TGCAGCCTGGGGCTAGGAGATACGCAGTATTTT. Its protein product is CSLGLGDTQYF.

This chain connects TRBV5-1 to TRBJ2-7, with a possible D match to TRBD1 (6 bases). CDR3 size: 14 residues. The germline V gene has CDR1 SGHRS and CDR2 YFSETQ. The ends were cut back, 0 bases at V and 6 bases at J, with 13 bases in the middle. CDR3 loop: CASSLDEGEREQYF. Here the CDR3 DNA reads TGCGCCAGCAGCTTGGATGAGGGGGAACGCGAGCAGTACTTC.

This clonotype has just a few counts. The chain employs TRBV20-1 and TRBJ1-5; a possible D gene is TRBD1 (5 bases). The CDR3 has 13 amino acids. Germline CDR1 DFQATT, CDR2 SNEGSKA (reference sequence). Trimming stripped 5 bases from V and 2 bases from J, with 10 bases between. The CDR3 DNA is TGCAGTGCTCCTCAGGGTGGCAATCAGCCCCAGCATTTT. Translating gives CSAPQGGNQPQHF.